The 5 T cell receptor beta chains in this list originate from one sample, sequenced in a study of T cells in Graves' hyperthyroidism and ophthalmopathy. Using RNA transcripts as the source, TCR beta CDR3 regions were amplified. With the HTBI primer set, the TCR CDR3 went through a first round of RT-PCR. TCRdb re-derived calls from the multiplex PCR reads in MiXCR, one entry per CDR3 protein. This sample carries fewer than 400,000 distinct CDR3 sequences, just under 25% of them seen once, and the ten largest clones take 73%. Specimen: blood. These receptor sequences come from a man aged 45-65 years with Graves' hyperthyroidism.

This clonotype has a count of ten or more. The V and J genes are TRBV7-2 and TRBJ2-7; 9 bases match TRBD2. From germline, CDR1 is SGHTA and CDR2 FQGNSA. The junction had 13 bases not matched to a gene; V was cut back by 5 bases and J by 2 bases. The length of the CDR3 is 17 residues. CDR3 amino acids: CASSPNSGRYRAYEQYF. As DNA, the CDR3 is TGTGCCAGCAGCCCTAATAGCGGGAGATATCGCGCCTACGAGCAGTACTTC.

This clonotype showed up just a few times. The chain couples TRBV29-1 to TRBJ2-2; 8 nucleotides agree with TRBD2. The CDR3 runs to 13 residues. CDR1 and CDR2 from the germline V gene are SQVTM and ANQGSEA. After removal of 4 bases from V and 7 bases from J, the junction contained 5 bases not matched to a gene. The CDR3 DNA is TGCAGCGTTGGTAGCGGGAACGTCGGGGAGCTGTTTTTT. It translates to CSVGSGNVGELFF.

The V call is TRBV11-2, the J call TRBJ1-1, with D perhaps TRBD1 (5 bases). V lost 2 bases to trimming and J lost 4 bases, with 11 bases between them. CDR3 size: 14 residues. Germline assignment: CDR1 SGHAT and CDR2 FQNNGV. In nucleotides, the CDR3 is TGTGCCAGCAGCTTACAGGGCCAGATCACTGAAGCTTTCTTT. Amino acids: CASSLQGQITEAFF.

The V and J genes are TRBV12-3 or TRBV12-4 and TRBJ2-1; TRBD2 matches at 8 bases. V lost 6 bases to trimming and J lost 4 bases; unmatched junction nucleotides: 5. This CDR3 contains 14 residues. As DNA, the CDR3 is TGTGCCAGCAGAAAGACTAGCGAGTACAATGAGCAGTTCTTC. It codes for CASRKTSEYNEQFF.

The chain joins TRBV15 to TRBJ2-5; TRBD1 matches at 8 bases. The CDR3 length is 14 residues. Germline V gene lookup returns CDR1 LNHNV and CDR2 YYDKDF (reference sequence). Trimming removed 4 bases from V and 5 bases from J; junction bases left unmatched: 6. The CDR3 loop reads CATSTQGARETQYF. In DNA form, the CDR3 reads TGTGCCACCAGCACGCAGGGGGCGAGGGAGACCCAGTACTTC.